This T cell receptor beta chain was found in a study of CD8+ T cells in alopecia areata. cDNA reverse transcribed from extracted RNA served as the sequencing template. Clones were read by immunoSEQ multiplex PCR, and TCRdb kept only the in-frame ones, dropping some. The data contain fewer than 250,000 clones, 50% to 65% of them singletons. Lesional scalp punch biopsies and peripheral blood were collected from alopecia areata patients. Sorting of CD4+ and CD8+ T cells was performed on PBMCs. CDR1 and CDR2 from the germline V gene are SQVTM and ANQGSEA. Trimming pared 5 bases from V and 0 bases from J, leaving 16 bases between. This CDR3 has 16 residues.

Sample: CD4+ T cells sorted from blood, taken at week 0. This TCR came from a human donor with alopecia areata. The chain couples TRBV29-1 to TRBJ2-2; a weak D match, TRBD1 (6 bases). As DNA, the CDR3 is TGCAGCGTTTATACACCGGGACACGCGAACACCGGGGAGCTGTTTTTT. Translated, it gives CSVYTPGHANTGELFF.